This TCR beta chain was recovered during a study of cytomegalovirus exposure and HLA in healthy donors. Findings and caveats of the study: The study reported that TCR beta sequences accurately predicted HLA-A and HLA-B alleles in most subjects. Later genetic work tied a missense DCLRE1C variant to beta-chain V and J trimming.

The CDR3 is made up of 14 amino acids. V was shortened by 4 bases and J by 6 bases, with 15 bases between the two germline ends. The germline CDR1 and CDR2 sequences are MNHEY and SVGAGI. 60 Vbeta and 13 Jbeta primers were used in PCR. Assay: immunoSEQ multiplex PCR; the TCRdb copy retains only in-frame clones and omits some. The table records around 100,000 clones, approximately 85% of them present only once. Notes on this clone: Antigen unknown.

This rearrangement joins TRBV6-5 to TRBJ1-2; D is perhaps TRBD1 (5 bases). The sequence was obtained from a woman between 18 and 30 years old in good health and CMV-seropositive. Source material: PBMCs. CDR3 protein: CASSLSGTHDGYTF. CDR3 sequence (DNA): TGTGCCAGCAGTTTATCCGGGACTCACGATGGCTACACCTTC.